The subject of this entry is one T cell receptor beta chain. Its antigen has not been determined. No much larger clone exists at a distance of one base, and base qualities are not known. The data were obtained in a study of Ad26.COV2.S vaccination and SARS-CoV-2 variants (dated by TCRdb to the early 2020s). With regard to the full study: Sequencing of the TCRbeta repertoire served to evaluate the specificity and breadth of SARS-CoV-2-reactive T cell receptors following Ad26.COV2.S vaccination. A total of 32 samples were included in the TCR-sequenced set, comprising about 20 Ad26.COV2.S vaccine recipients, 5 placebo recipients and 8 SARS-CoV-2 convalescent individuals. General conclusions and limits of the study: Vaccine and placebo recipients had comparable non-spike TCR breadth, which fits with the vaccine containing only spike. Spike-specific TCR breadth was higher in Ad26.COV2.S recipients than in placebo recipients (P = 0.0014). The authors noted that the TCR breadth and depth analyses may have underestimated total T cell responses. Substantial breadth of spike-specific CD8+ and CD4+ T cell responses was reported after vaccination.

The immunoSEQ Assay was the method used to sequence TCRbeta CDR3 regions. After extraction, genomic DNA underwent amplification by bias-controlled multiplex PCR, followed by high-throughput sequencing. As for how the authors treated the data: Collapsing and filtering of sequences were performed to quantify the absolute abundance of each unique TCRbeta CDR3 region. Usable DNA was measured by amplifying reference genes present in all nucleated cells, and TCRbeta template counts were normalized to that usable DNA to estimate T cell fraction. Repertoire TCRs were annotated as SARS-CoV-2-specific by exact matching of V gene, CDR3 amino acid sequence and J gene to a known reactive TCR set. The reference SARS-CoV-2 TCR set came from MIRA and was filtered for enrichment in COVID-19-positive ImmuneCODE repertoires, removing public or cross-reactive TCRs. Using the MIRA antigens, annotated TCRs were further analysed by specific ORF or by position within an ORF. Breadth was defined as annotated unique rearrangements over total unique productive rearrangements; depth was the summed frequency of those rearrangements. Two-sided Wilcoxon rank-sum tests were applied when comparing TCR breadth between groups. In TCRdb, the immuneACCESS table is reduced to in-frame sequences with V and J assigned. These tables do not hold every clone; where another copy was compared, an unresolved V gene accounts for under half, and the others remain unexplained. V and J calls and clone size are copied from that table; D and trimming were computed from the DNA. Within this sample are 300,000 to 450,000 clones, with around 90% of them counted one time only. The ten largest account for around 4.2% of the sample.

The junction carries 14 bases between V and J, which are trimmed by 7 bases and 0 bases respectively. Spanning cysteine to phenylalanine, the CDR3 consists of 15 amino acids. CDR3 DNA only is kept here, 45 bases in frame from base 1. The germline V gene supplies CDR1 ENHRY and CDR2 SYGVKD. The time point label of this sample denotes: individuals recovered from natural SARS-CoV-2 infection. The source of this sequence is a human donor who had recovered from COVID-19. Sequenced material: peripheral blood, taken after recovery from COVID-19. This chain is built from TRBV10-3 and TRBJ2-3; the D gene is perhaps TRBD1 or TRBD2, each of them matching over 6 bases. The CDR3 is CAITLSGASTDTQYF. The DNA reads as follows: TGTGCCATCACGTTGTCGGGGGCCAGCACAGATACGCAGTATTTT.